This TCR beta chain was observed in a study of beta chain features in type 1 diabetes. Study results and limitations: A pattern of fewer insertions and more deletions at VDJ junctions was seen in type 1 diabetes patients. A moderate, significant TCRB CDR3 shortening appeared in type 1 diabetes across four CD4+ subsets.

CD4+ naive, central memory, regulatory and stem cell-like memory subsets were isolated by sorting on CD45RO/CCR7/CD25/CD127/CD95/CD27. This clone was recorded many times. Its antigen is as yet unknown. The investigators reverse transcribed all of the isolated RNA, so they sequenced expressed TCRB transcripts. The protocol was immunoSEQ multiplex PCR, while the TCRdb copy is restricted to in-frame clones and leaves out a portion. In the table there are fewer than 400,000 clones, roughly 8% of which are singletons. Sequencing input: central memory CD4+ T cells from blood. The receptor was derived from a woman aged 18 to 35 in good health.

DNA of the CDR3: TGTGCCAGCAGCACGGGACAAATGAACACTGAAGCTTTCTTT. Residues: CASSTGQMNTEAFF. The chain has TRBV7-9 and TRBJ1-1; TRBD1 might be the D (6 bases). The germline V gene encodes CDR1 SEHNR and CDR2 FQNEAQ (reference sequence). The V and J ends lost 5 bases and 0 bases respectively, with 10 bases between them. This CDR3 comprises 14 residues.